This TCR beta chain was obtained from a study of beta chain features in type 1 diabetes. Overall study findings and caveats: Among all four CD4+ subsets, Type 1 diabetes patients had TCRB CDR3s that were moderately but significantly shorter. Any role of HLA type in TCRB rearrangement remained unresolved here.

Since all of the isolated RNA was reverse transcribed, expressed TCRB transcripts were what got sequenced. TCRdb's table, derived via immunoSEQ multiplex PCR, lists solely in-frame clones and lacks some. Among around 600,000 clones listed, around an eighth were seen once. CDR1 and CDR2 (germline): SGHTA, FQGNSA. The ends were cut back, 1 base at V and 3 bases at J, with 16 bases in the middle. The CDR3 runs 17 residues. Donors underwent one heparinised blood draw, roughly 110 mL on average. Sorted CD4+ subsets: naive, central memory, regulatory, stem cell-like memory (CD45RO/CCR7/CD25/CD127/CD95/CD27 panel). This clone was observed a handful of times. Its antigen is unidentified.

This receptor was identified in a man younger than 40 with type 1 diabetes. The chain couples TRBV7-2 to TRBJ2-4; D could derive from TRBD1 or TRBD2 (5 bases each). Sequencing was carried out using naive CD4+ T cells from blood. The CDR3 coding sequence is TGTGCCAGCAGCTTAGAGGGACGAGGGTCCGGCAAAAACATTCAGTACTTC. Translation: CASSLEGRGSGKNIQYF.